This is a list of T cell receptor beta chains from one sample in a study of T cells in Graves' hyperthyroidism and ophthalmopathy. TCRdb re-called the multiplex PCR reads with MiXCR, one entry per CDR3 protein. The sample lists around 600,000 distinct CDR3 sequences, roughly 16% occurring once. The sample comprised blood. The receptor set was obtained from a woman in her thirties or forties with Graves' ophthalmopathy. Both conserved end residues are part of each CDR3. The order of the fields is J gene, clone size, D gene, V gene, CDR3 protein, CDR3 DNA. The D gene is left open where the match is weak. Only some rows state a clone size, as once, few, many or a class for expanded clones.

j_gene: TRBJ2-5
abundance: .
d_gene: .
v_gene: TRBV20-1
CDR3aa: CSARTGETQYF
CDR3nt: TGCAGTGCTAGAACGGGGGAGACCCAGTACTTC

j_gene: TRBJ2-4
abundance: few
d_gene: TRBD1
v_gene: TRBV30
CDR3aa: CAWSPRDRGRQLVNIQYF
CDR3nt: TGTGCCTGGAGTCCCCGAGACAGGGGCCGCCAGTTGGTGAACATTCAGTACTTC

j_gene: TRBJ2-7
abundance: many
d_gene: TRBD1
v_gene: TRBV18
CDR3aa: CASSYGTGNEQYF
CDR3nt: TGTGCCAGCTCGTATGGGACAGGGAATGAGCAGTACTTC

j_gene: TRBJ1-2
abundance: many
d_gene: TRBD1
v_gene: TRBV6-1
CDR3aa: CASSFSGTGGVEGYTF
CDR3nt: TGTGCCAGCAGTTTCTCCGGGACAGGGGGGGTTGAAGGCTACACCTTC

j_gene: TRBJ1-5
abundance: .
d_gene: .
v_gene: TRBV7-9
CDR3aa: CASSLAPLGGRNQPQHF
CDR3nt: TGTGCCAGCAGCTTAGCTCCCCTCGGGGGGCGAAATCAGCCCCAGCATTTT

j_gene: TRBJ2-7
abundance: few
d_gene: .
v_gene: TRBV15
CDR3aa: CATSREPGRGTYEQYF
CDR3nt: TGTGCCACCAGCAGAGAACCGGGACGGGGAACCTACGAGCAGTACTTC

j_gene: TRBJ2-7
abundance: few
d_gene: .
v_gene: TRBV5-1
CDR3aa: CASSGGREPSYEQYF
CDR3nt: TGCGCCAGCAGCGGGGGCCGGGAACCCTCCTACGAGCAGTACTTC

j_gene: TRBJ2-7
abundance: many
d_gene: .
v_gene: TRBV28
CDR3aa: CASSLQSGGPYEQYF
CDR3nt: TGTGCCAGCAGTTTACAGTCGGGGGGCCCCTACGAGCAGTACTTC

j_gene: TRBJ2-7
abundance: .
d_gene: .
v_gene: TRBV7-2
CDR3aa: CASSPLRTIPYEQYF
CDR3nt: TGTGCCAGCAGCCCCCTTAGGACCATCCCATACGAGCAGTACTTC

j_gene: TRBJ1-1
abundance: .
d_gene: .
v_gene: TRBV5-1
CDR3aa: CAGSLTVMGHTEAFF
CDR3nt: TGCGCCGGCAGCTTAACCGTCATGGGGCACACTGAAGCTTTCTTT

j_gene: TRBJ1-3
abundance: many
d_gene: .
v_gene: TRBV18
CDR3aa: CASSPGGPNSGNTIYF
CDR3nt: TGTGCCAGCTCACCAGGGGGACCGAACTCTGGAAACACCATATATTTT

j_gene: TRBJ2-5
abundance: few
d_gene: .
v_gene: TRBV19
CDR3aa: CASSRPDSMKLKETQYF
CDR3nt: TGTGCCAGTAGTAGACCGGACAGTATGAAGTTGAAAGAGACCCAGTACTTC

j_gene: TRBJ2-7
abundance: .
d_gene: TRBD2
v_gene: TRBV6-2/TRBV6-3
CDR3aa: CASSYSGDIAEQYF
CDR3nt: TGTGCCAGCAGTTACAGCGGGGATATTGCCGAGCAGTACTTC

j_gene: TRBJ2-7
abundance: many
d_gene: TRBD2
v_gene: TRBV3-1
CDR3aa: CASSQAAGGPYEQYF
CDR3nt: TGTGCCAGCAGCCAAGCAGCGGGAGGCCCCTACGAGCAGTACTTC

j_gene: TRBJ2-1
abundance: many
d_gene: TRBD1
v_gene: TRBV11-2
CDR3aa: CASSLTGVRQFF
CDR3nt: TGTGCCAGCAGCCTCACAGGGGTCCGGCAGTTCTTC

j_gene: TRBJ2-1
abundance: many
d_gene: .
v_gene: TRBV11-2
CDR3aa: CASSLAPEQFF
CDR3nt: TGTGCCAGCAGCTTAGCCCCTGAGCAGTTCTTC

j_gene: TRBJ1-2
abundance: many
d_gene: .
v_gene: TRBV5-1
CDR3aa: CASRLDGGLDYGYTF
CDR3nt: TGCGCCAGCAGACTGGACGGGGGTTTAGACTATGGCTACACCTTC

j_gene: TRBJ2-1
abundance: many
d_gene: TRBD2
v_gene: TRBV6-2/TRBV6-3
CDR3aa: CASGRTGGSYNEQFF
CDR3nt: TGTGCCAGCGGAAGGACGGGAGGCTCCTACAATGAGCAGTTCTTC

j_gene: TRBJ1-3
abundance: .
d_gene: .
v_gene: TRBV18
CDR3aa: CASSPSGKGNTIYF
CDR3nt: TGTGCCAGCTCACCATCAGGGAAGGGAAACACCATATATTTT

j_gene: TRBJ2-5
abundance: few
d_gene: .
v_gene: TRBV7-9
CDR3aa: CASSLTVQETQYF
CDR3nt: TGTGCCAGCAGCTTAACAGTCCAAGAGACCCAGTACTTC

j_gene: TRBJ2-3
abundance: few
d_gene: .
v_gene: TRBV30
CDR3aa: CAWDSLGADTQYF
CDR3nt: TGTGCCTGGGACAGTTTGGGGGCAGATACGCAGTATTTT

j_gene: TRBJ1-1
abundance: many
d_gene: TRBD1
v_gene: TRBV12-3/TRBV12-4
CDR3aa: CASSSPGQGWTEAFF
CDR3nt: TGTGCCAGCAGTTCCCCGGGACAGGGGTGGACTGAAGCTTTCTTT

j_gene: TRBJ2-1
abundance: many
d_gene: TRBD2
v_gene: TRBV20-1
CDR3aa: CSARSGLGWGEQFF
CDR3nt: TGCAGTGCTAGATCCGGACTAGGCTGGGGAGAGCAGTTCTTC

j_gene: TRBJ1-2
abundance: few
d_gene: .
v_gene: TRBV7-8
CDR3aa: CASSLRVNYGYTF
CDR3nt: TGTGCCAGCAGCTTAAGGGTTAACTATGGCTACACCTTC

j_gene: TRBJ2-1
abundance: few
d_gene: TRBD1
v_gene: TRBV7-2
CDR3aa: CASSLVAGGEYNEQFF
CDR3nt: TGTGCCAGCAGCTTAGTAGCAGGGGGCGAGTACAATGAGCAGTTCTTC

j_gene: TRBJ2-1
abundance: many
d_gene: TRBD2
v_gene: TRBV5-1
CDR3aa: CASSDGTSGRNEQFF
CDR3nt: TGCGCCAGCAGCGACGGGACTAGCGGGCGCAATGAGCAGTTCTTC

j_gene: TRBJ1-2
abundance: many
d_gene: .
v_gene: TRBV10-3
CDR3aa: CAIKGPSRDGYTF
CDR3nt: TGTGCCATCAAGGGCCCCAGCAGGGATGGCTACACCTTC

j_gene: TRBJ2-3
abundance: .
d_gene: .
v_gene: TRBV14
CDR3aa: CASSQQAEAQYF
CDR3nt: TGTGCCAGCAGCCAACAGGCAGAGGCGCAGTATTTT

j_gene: TRBJ1-2
abundance: .
d_gene: .
v_gene: TRBV27
CDR3aa: CASSLDVRDYGYTF
CDR3nt: TGTGCCAGCAGTTTGGACGTCCGCGACTATGGCTACACCTTC